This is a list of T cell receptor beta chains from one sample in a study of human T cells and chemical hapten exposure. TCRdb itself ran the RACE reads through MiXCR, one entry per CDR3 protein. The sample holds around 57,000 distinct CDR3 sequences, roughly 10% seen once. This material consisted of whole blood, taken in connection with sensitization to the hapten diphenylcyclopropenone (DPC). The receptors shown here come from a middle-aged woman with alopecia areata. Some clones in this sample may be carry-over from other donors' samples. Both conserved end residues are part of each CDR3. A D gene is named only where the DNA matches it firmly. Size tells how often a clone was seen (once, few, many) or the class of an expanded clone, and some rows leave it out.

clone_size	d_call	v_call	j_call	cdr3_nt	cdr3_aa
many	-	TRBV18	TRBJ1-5	TGTGCCAGCTCACCACCGAATCAGCCCCAGCATTTT	CASSPPNQPQHF
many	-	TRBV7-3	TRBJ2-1	TGTGCCAGCAGCGCGGATCCCCACTCGTCCAATGAGCAGTTCTTC	CASSADPHSSNEQFF
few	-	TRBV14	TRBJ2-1	TGTGCCAGCAGCCAAGATCTAGGGCTTGAGCAGTTCTTC	CASSQDLGLEQFF
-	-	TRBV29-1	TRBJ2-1	TGCAGCGGCTCTACCACCTACAATGAGCAGTTCTTC	CSGSTTYNEQFF
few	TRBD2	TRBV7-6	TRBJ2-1	TGTGCCAGCAGCCCTGGAGCGGGGCTTGGGTACAATGAGCAGTTCTTC	CASSPGAGLGYNEQFF
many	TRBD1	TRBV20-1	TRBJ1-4	TGCAGTGCCAGATCCGCAGGGGGCGGAGATGAAAAACTGTTTTTT	CSARSAGGGDEKLFF
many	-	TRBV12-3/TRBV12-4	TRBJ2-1	TGTGCCAGCAGTTTAATAAAGTTACTCTCCGACAATGAGCAGTTCTTC	CASSLIKLLSDNEQFF
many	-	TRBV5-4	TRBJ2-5	TGTGCCAGCAGCTTGCGAGCGGAAGAGACCCAGTACTTC	CASSLRAEETQYF
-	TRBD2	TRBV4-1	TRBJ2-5	TGCGCCAGCAGCCAAACTAGCGGTCCAGAGACCCAGTACTTC	CASSQTSGPETQYF
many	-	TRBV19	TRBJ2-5	TGTGCCAGTAGTATAGTAGGAGTGACGGGGGAAGAGACCCAGTACTTC	CASSIVGVTGEETQYF
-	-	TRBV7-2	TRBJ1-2	TGTGCCAGCAGCAGGGTTAGCAACTATGGCTACACCTTC	CASSRVSNYGYTF
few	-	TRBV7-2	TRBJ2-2	TGTGCCAGCAGCTCTCTCGCGGAGCTGAACACCGGGGAGCTGTTTTTT	CASSSLAELNTGELFF
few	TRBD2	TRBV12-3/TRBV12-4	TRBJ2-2	TGTGCCAGCAGTTATGGACTAGCGTTCACCGGGGAGCTGTTTTTT	CASSYGLAFTGELFF
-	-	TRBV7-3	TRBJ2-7	TGTGCCAGCAGCTTAAGCAGGGCTTCCTCCTACGAGCAGTACTTC	CASSLSRASSYEQYF
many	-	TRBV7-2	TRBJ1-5	TGTGCCAGCAGCGCTAGGACAGACTGGGAGGATCAGCCCCAGCATTTT	CASSARTDWEDQPQHF
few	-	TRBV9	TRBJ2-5	TGTGCCAGCAGCCCCGGGACCCAAGAGACCCAGTACTTC	CASSPGTQETQYF
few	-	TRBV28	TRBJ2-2	TGTGCCAGCATATCGGGGGGCGCCTGGCCCGGGGAGCTGTTTTTT	CASISGGAWPGELFF
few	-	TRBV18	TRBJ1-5	TGTGCCAGCTCACCACAGAGGGTTGGTCAGCCCCAGCATTTT	CASSPQRVGQPQHF
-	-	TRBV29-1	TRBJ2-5	TGCAGCGTTGAGAACCCGGAGGGGGGAGGAGAGACCCAGTACTTC	CSVENPEGGGETQYF
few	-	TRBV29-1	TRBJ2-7	TGCAGCGTTACCACCGGGCCTGCTCGAGGCGAGCAGTACTTC	CSVTTGPARGEQYF